This section outlines one T cell receptor beta chain sequence together with its context. Its matching antigen is unknown. Indicated treatment: about 20 received Ad26.COV2.S at low or high dose, single or two shots; several received placebo; per-sample allocation not given. The samples were gathered on day 63 after the first injection of vaccine or placebo. The sample originates from a study of Ad26.COV2.S vaccination and SARS-CoV-2 variants. Across the study: Ad26.COV2.S arm of COV1001 included the donor. Intramuscular Ad26.COV2.S at 5x10^10 or 1x10^11 viral particles.

Whole-study results and caveats: Recipients of either vaccine or placebo displayed similar breadth of non-spike TCRs. Substantial post-vaccination breadth of spike-specific CD8+ and CD4+ T cell responses was reported.

Measured with immunoSEQ multiplex PCR; TCRdb has only the in-frame clones, and not every one. The table lists over 450,000 clones, around 89% of them singletons. The sequencing used peripheral blood, collected in a trial of Ad26.COV2.S vaccine versus placebo. The sequence was obtained from a person between 18 and 59 years old who received the Ad26.COV2.S COVID-19 vaccine or a placebo.

CDR3 sequence reads: CASSLGQGAHQPQHF. CDR3 sequence (DNA): TGTGCCAGCAGCTTGGGACAGGGGGCGCATCAGCCCCAGCATTTT. The V and J genes are TRBV13 and TRBJ1-5, with 12 bases identical to TRBD1. Germline assignment: CDR1 PRHDT and CDR2 FYEKMQ (reference sequence). The V gene end was trimmed by 3 bases and the J gene end by 5 bases; junction bases not matched to a gene: 2. The CDR3 consists of 15 residues.